This T cell receptor beta chain is drawn from a study of cytomegalovirus exposure and HLA in healthy donors. Study as a whole: T cells numbering around 170 million yielded more than 100 million unique TCR beta sequences in an earlier analysis. Study-wide findings and caveats: Among immune exposure information, only CMV serostatus was available. For cytomegalovirus status, the classifier reportedly gave diagnoses with high specificity and sensitivity.

About this clone itself: What it binds is not known.

The V gene's germline CDR1 is KGHSH and CDR2 LQKENI. Trimming took 3 bases from V and 5 from J; bases not matched to a gene: 5. This CDR3 has 15 amino acids. Primers for the PCR totalled 60 Vbeta and 13 Jbeta. The assay was immunoSEQ multiplex PCR, and TCRdb's table has in-frame clones only and misses some. The table records roughly 80,000 clones, roughly 72% of them present only once. The receptor's source is a woman between 45 and 60 years old in good health and CMV-seropositive. Sequenced input: PBMCs. This sequence joins TRBV18 and TRBJ1-4; 8 positions agree with TRBD1. CDR3 region: CASSPTGGVNEKLFF. The CDR3 bases are TGTGCCAGCTCACCTACAGGGGGAGTAAATGAAAAACTGTTTTTT.